Given below is one T cell receptor (beta chain) in context. This entry belongs to a study of cytomegalovirus exposure and HLA in healthy donors. The germline CDR1 and CDR2 sequences are SGHDT and YYEEEE. The CDR3 covers 13 residues. V was clipped by 0 bases and J by 4 bases, with 5 bases between them. PCR involved 60 Vbeta and 13 Jbeta primers. TCRdb's table, derived via immunoSEQ multiplex PCR, lists solely in-frame clones and lacks some. The listing contains around 50,000 clones. The sequenced sample was PBMCs. This chain links TRBV5-6 with TRBJ2-1, with D hard to call. The TCR sequence derives from a woman younger than 45 in good health and CMV-seropositive. As DNA, the CDR3 is TGTGCCAGCAGCTTGGGTACTTACAATGAGCAGTTCTTC. Protein sequence: CASSLGTYNEQFF.